This T cell receptor beta chain was recovered during a study of Graves' ophthalmopathy and Graves' hyperthyroidism. Study-level information: Sampling took place at initial diagnosis, with peripheral blood obtained before any treatment.

Beta-chain TCR CDR3 regions were amplified from RNA transcripts. Second-round multiplex PCR came after first-round RT-PCR with HTBI primers. From the multiplex PCR reads, TCRdb called clonotypes with MiXCR, one entry per CDR3 protein. Of hundreds of thousands of distinct CDR3 sequences in the sample, approximately 15% were seen once. This clonotype has a handful of counts. The sequence derives from a woman aged 30 to 39 with Graves' ophthalmopathy. Sequencing was carried out using blood.

CDR3: CAWRRSGAPTGANVLTF. The CDR3 nucleotides are TGTGCCTGGAGGCGTTCAGGGGCTCCTACTGGGGCCAACGTCCTGACTTTC. The genes are TRBV30 and TRBJ2-6; TRBD1 might be the D (6 bases). Per germline, CDR1 GTSNPN and CDR2 SVGIG (reference sequence). The CDR3 extends over 17 amino acids. Between the trimmed V and J ends, which lost 3 bases and 2 bases, there was a span of 17 bases.